Below, one TCR beta chain is given with its context. Its antigen remains unknown. Cells sorted as Tregs were CD4+, CD25+ and CD127-/low. Constant-region reverse primers amplified full-length variable regions, followed by semi-nested Nested Universal Primer A PCR. Each CDR3 protein is one row after TCRdb ran MiXCR on the 5' RACE reads. Altogether 62,000 or so distinct CDR3 sequences are present, about 26% being singletons, with the ten largest covering roughly 2.1%. Findings and caveats of the study: The larger-cohort validation was restricted to a single TCR beta V-J rearrangement rather than whole repertoires. Tumor-infiltrating Treg TCR alpha and beta sequences overlapped most with tumor naive CD4+ T cells, then blood naive.

The CDR3 runs 14 residues. With 5 bases removed from V and 7 bases from J, the gap between germline ends came to 14 bases. Sequencing was performed on tumor-infiltrating Tregs sorted from the breast tumor. The chain uses TRBV12-3 or TRBV12-4 and TRBJ1-4; D gene ambiguous. This sequence originates from a female donor with breast cancer. The CDR3 here is CASSGLSRGEKLFF. CDR3 DNA: TGTGCCAGCAGTGGGCTTTCACGGGGTGAAAAACTGTTTTTT.